This T cell receptor beta chain was identified during a study of T cell responses to AZD1222 COVID-19 vaccine. Study-wide points: Increased Spike-specific TCR breadth and depth were observed after two AZD1222 doses.

This clone was counted between two and nine times. As yet, its antigen is unknown. V was trimmed by 7 bases and J by 1 base, leaving 13 bases between them. This CDR3 region has 13 residues. Germline CDR1 is SQVTM and CDR2 is ANQGSEA. Assay used: immunoSEQ multiplex PCR; TCRdb lists only in-frame clones, some missing. The sample lists about 130,000 clones, 70% to 90% occurring once. V usage is TRBV29-1 and J usage is TRBJ1-1; no definite D call. The sequencing here drew on peripheral blood, taken on day 0 of AZD1222 vaccination. The source is an adult in good health. CDR3: CSASVSGNTEAFF. The DNA of the CDR3 is TGCAGCGCCTCTGTGTCCGGGAACACTGAAGCTTTCTTT.